This T cell receptor (beta chain) was identified during a study of T cell clones after liver transplantation. The table came from immunoSEQ multiplex PCR; TCRdb's copy has only in-frame clones and leaves some out. Found here are about 51,000 clones, roughly nine tenths of them singletons; the top ten hold approximately 14%. V lost 6 bases and J lost 0, with 25 bases in between. This CDR3 comprises 19 residues. In germline, CDR1 is PRHDT, CDR2 FYEKMQ (reference sequence). The sequences come from CD8+ T cells from blood, collected 12 months after liver transplant. The chain employs TRBV13 and TRBJ2-3; D is uncertain. The source is a human patient who received a liver transplant. Some T cells may trace back to the graft donor. The CDR3 coding sequence is TGTGCCAGCAGACCTCAGACTCCTCAACCGGGCCTTAGCACAGATACGCAGTATTTT. Its protein is CASRPQTPQPGLSTDTQYF. The full variable domain, with the rest looked up from reference TRBV13 and TRBJ2-3, is AAGVIQSPRHLIKEKRETATLKCYPIPRHDTVYWYQQGPGQDPQFLISFYEKMQSDKGSIPDRFSAQQFSDYHSELNMSSLELGDSALYFCASRPQTPQPGLSTDTQYFGPGTRLTVL.